These T cell receptor beta chains were read from a single sample in a study of beta chain features in type 1 diabetes. The method was immunoSEQ multiplex PCR; TCRdb's version includes in-frame clones alone and lacks a portion of them. The sample includes about 660,000 clones, more than 12% of them seen just once. Input material: naive CD4+ T cells from blood. These receptors all stem from a man aged 18 to 29 with type 1 diabetes. CDR3s include the opening cysteine and the closing phenylalanine or tryptophan. The D gene is left open where the match is weak. Expanded clones are given a class, and other clones once, few, many or no size at all.

d_call,clone_size,v_call,j_call,cdr3_nt,cdr3_aa
TRBD2,.,TRBV5-1,TRBJ2-3,TGCGCCAGCAGCTCCCCTAGCGGGAGCACAGATACGCAGTATTTT,CASSSPSGSTDTQYF
.,.,TRBV2,TRBJ1-5,TGTGCCAGCAGTGAAGGGGGACGCAATCAGCCCCAGCATTTT,CASSEGGRNQPQHF
.,.,TRBV7-2,TRBJ2-3,TGTGCCAGCAGCTTTAATCAGGGAGCGACAGATACGCAGTATTTT,CASSFNQGATDTQYF
.,few,TRBV30,TRBJ1-1,TGTGCCTGGAGCTTCTCCGTCTCGGGGCGCACTGAAGCTTTCTTT,CAWSFSVSGRTEAFF
.,.,TRBV13,TRBJ2-7,TGTGCCAGCAGCTTATCGGTCAGATCCTACGAGCAGTACTTC,CASSLSVRSYEQYF
.,few,TRBV29-1,TRBJ2-1,TGCAGCGTCCTACCGGGACAAACCCCTCTAGATGAGCAGTTCTTC,CSVLPGQTPLDEQFF
.,few,TRBV11-2,TRBJ2-4,TGTGCCAGCAGCTCGGGACGCAGAATTCAGTACTTC,CASSSGRRIQYF
.,.,TRBV4-3,TRBJ2-7,TGCGCCAGCAGCCAAGAGAACGGGGTTACCTACGAGCAGTACTTC,CASSQENGVTYEQYF
.,.,TRBV7-9,TRBJ2-1,TGTGCCAGCAGCTTAGCGGGGGCCCACAATGAGCAGTTCTTC,CASSLAGAHNEQFF
.,.,TRBV29-1,TRBJ2-1,TGCAGCCCCCTTCGAGGGGACAACAATGAGCAGTTCTTC,CSPLRGDNNEQFF
.,.,TRBV9,TRBJ2-1,TGTGCCAGCAGCCCCAGGAATACTTACAATGACGGGCAGTTCTTC,CASSPRNTYNDGQFF
TRBD1,.,TRBV30,TRBJ1-5,TGTGCCTGGACCCCAGGGGGCGGTCAGCCCCAGCATTTT,CAWTPGGGQPQHF
TRBD1,.,TRBV5-1,TRBJ2-1,TGCGCCAGCAGCTTGGAGGCGACAGGGGGTGTTTATGAGCAGTTCTTC,CASSLEATGGVYEQFF
TRBD1,.,TRBV4-1,TRBJ1-2,TGCGCCAGCAGCGCTCGACAGGGGGCAAACTATGGCTACACCTTC,CASSARQGANYGYTF
.,few,TRBV2,TRBJ1-5,TGTGCCAGCAGTGGGAGCATGAGCAATCAGCCCCAGCATTTT,CASSGSMSNQPQHF
.,few,TRBV10-3,TRBJ2-1,TGTGCCACCTGGACGGATTCCTACAATGAGCAGTTCTTC,CATWTDSYNEQFF
TRBD2,few,TRBV9,TRBJ2-3,TGTGCCAGCAGCGTAGTTGGCCTAGCGGTCACAGATACGCAGTATTTT,CASSVVGLAVTDTQYF
.,few,TRBV30,TRBJ2-5,TGTGCCTGGACCAAAGCTGTGGAGACCCAGTACTTC,CAWTKAVETQYF
TRBD2,few,TRBV7-2,TRBJ2-5,TGTGCCAGCAGCTTAGTTAGCGGGAGGACACAAGAGACCCAGTACTTC,CASSLVSGRTQETQYF
.,.,TRBV5-1,TRBJ1-1,TGCGCCAGCAGCTTCCAAGGAAACACTGAAGCTTTCTTT,CASSFQGNTEAFF
.,.,TRBV2,TRBJ2-3,TGTGCCAGCAGCCGTCGGACATCCACAGATACGCAGTATTTT,CASSRRTSTDTQYF
TRBD2,.,TRBV5-1,TRBJ2-7,TGCGCCAGCAGCTATAGCGGGAGAGACTACGAGCAGTACTTC,CASSYSGRDYEQYF
TRBD2,.,TRBV5-1,TRBJ2-3,TGCGCCAGCAGCATCGGGACTAGCGGGACCACAGATACGCAGTATTTT,CASSIGTSGTTDTQYF
.,few,TRBV6-1,TRBJ2-5,TGTGCCAGCTTGTACGACATCTTCCAAGAGACCCAGTACTTC,CASLYDIFQETQYF
.,few,TRBV18,TRBJ1-1,TGTGCCAGCTCCGTACGGGAGGACACTGAAGCTTTCTTT,CASSVREDTEAFF
TRBD1,.,TRBV7-6,TRBJ2-5,TGTGCCAGCAGCTTGCCGGGACAGGGGGAAGAGACCCAGTACTTC,CASSLPGQGEETQYF
TRBD1,.,TRBV7-8,TRBJ2-3,TGTGCCAGCAGACCCGGACAGGGACGGCGCACAGATACGCAGTATTTT,CASRPGQGRRTDTQYF
TRBD1,.,TRBV9,TRBJ2-1,TGTGCCACCACCCCGGGACAGGGGAGGGGAAGGCAGTTCTTC,CATTPGQGRGRQFF
.,few,TRBV7-2,TRBJ2-1,TGTGCCAGCAGCTTATCGTCATTGGTCACGGCAGAGCAGTTCTTC,CASSLSSLVTAEQFF
.,.,TRBV29-1,TRBJ2-7,TGCAGCGTTGTTCCTTCTTCCTACGAGCAGTACTTC,CSVVPSSYEQYF
.,few,TRBV7-9,TRBJ2-2,TGTGCCAGCAGCACACCACTGGGGGGGCTGGCGAACACCGGGGAGCTGTTTTTT,CASSTPLGGLANTGELFF
.,.,TRBV2,TRBJ2-1,TGTGCCAGCACCCAACAGGGAAACGCCTACAATGAGCAGTTCTTC,CASTQQGNAYNEQFF
.,.,TRBV30,TRBJ2-7,TGTGCCTGGAGTGTACTAGGTTACGAGCAGTACTTC,CAWSVLGYEQYF
.,once,TRBV7-2,TRBJ1-6,TGTGCCAGCAGCCAGGGGAGCTCCTATAATTCACCCCTCCACTTT,CASSQGSSYNSPLHF
.,.,TRBV4-1,TRBJ2-7,TGCGCCAGCAGCCTCCAGGACAGCCCTAACCCTCCGTTTTACGAGCAGTACTTC,CASSLQDSPNPPFYEQYF
.,.,TRBV28,TRBJ1-5,TGTGCCAGCAGTCCTGCCTCATGGGACTTTAGCAATCAGCCCCAGCATTTT,CASSPASWDFSNQPQHF
TRBD1,.,TRBV19,TRBJ2-7,TGTGCCAGTAGCGGACAGGGGTACGAGCAGTACTTC,CASSGQGYEQYF